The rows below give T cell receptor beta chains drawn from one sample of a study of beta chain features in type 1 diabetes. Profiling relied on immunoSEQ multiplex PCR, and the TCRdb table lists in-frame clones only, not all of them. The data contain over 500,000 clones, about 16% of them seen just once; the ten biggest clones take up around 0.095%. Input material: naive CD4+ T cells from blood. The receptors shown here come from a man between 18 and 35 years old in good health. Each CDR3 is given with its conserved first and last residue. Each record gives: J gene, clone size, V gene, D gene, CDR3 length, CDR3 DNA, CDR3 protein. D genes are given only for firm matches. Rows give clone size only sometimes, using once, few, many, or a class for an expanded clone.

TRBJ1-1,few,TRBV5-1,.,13,TGCGCCAGCAGCGGGGGACAAAACACTGAAGCTTTCTTT,CASSGGQNTEAFF
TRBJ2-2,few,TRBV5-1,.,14,TGCGCCAGCGCGGGACAGACGAACACCGGGGAGCTGTTTTTT,CASAGQTNTGELFF
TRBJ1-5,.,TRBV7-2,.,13,TGTGCCAGCAGCCCACGGGCGGATCAGCCCCAGCATTTT,CASSPRADQPQHF
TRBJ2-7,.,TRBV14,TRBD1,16,TGTGCCAGCAGCCAACCTCTCCGGGACAGGTCCTACGAGCAGTACTTC,CASSQPLRDRSYEQYF
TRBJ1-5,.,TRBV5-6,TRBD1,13,TGTGCCAGCAGCCGTGACAGGGGCCAGCCCCAGCATTTT,CASSRDRGQPQHF
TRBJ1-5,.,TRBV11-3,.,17,TGTGCCAGCAGCTTAGGACGCGACCGAGGGGGCAATCAGCCCCAGCATTTT,CASSLGRDRGGNQPQHF
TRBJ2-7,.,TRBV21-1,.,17,TGTGCCAGCTATCCGAGCCTAGCGGGAGGGCCTTTTAACGAGCAGTACTTC,CASYPSLAGGPFNEQYF
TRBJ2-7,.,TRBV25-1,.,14,TGTGCCAGTACGGGACAGCCGGGGGCTTACGAGCAGTACTTC,CASTGQPGAYEQYF
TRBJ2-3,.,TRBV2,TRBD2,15,TGTGCCAGCAGTGTTGCAGCGGGGGGAAGAGATACGCAGTATTTT,CASSVAAGGRDTQYF
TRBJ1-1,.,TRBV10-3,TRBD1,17,TGTGCCATCAGTGAAGTCCGGGACAGGGGGGGTAGCACTGAAGCTTTCTTT,CAISEVRDRGGSTEAFF
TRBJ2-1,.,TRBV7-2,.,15,TGTGCCAGCAGCTTAGCGGGCGGGGCCTACAATGAGCAGTTCTTC,CASSLAGGAYNEQFF
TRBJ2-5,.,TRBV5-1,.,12,TGCGCCAGCAGCTTTGTTCCAGAGACCCAGTACTTC,CASSFVPETQYF
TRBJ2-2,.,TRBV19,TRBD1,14,TGTGCCAGTAATCGACAGGGGTTAGCTGGGGAGCTGTTTTTT,CASNRQGLAGELFF
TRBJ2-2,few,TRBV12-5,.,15,TGTGCTAGTGGTTTGTCAGGGGCCAACACCGGGGAGCTGTTTTTT,CASGLSGANTGELFF
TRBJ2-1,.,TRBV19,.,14,TGTGCCAGTAGTATCCCCAGTATGGGGAATGAGCAGTTCTTC,CASSIPSMGNEQFF
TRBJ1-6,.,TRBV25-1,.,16,TGTGCCAGCAGTATGAAGGACCCTCGGGGTAATTCACCCCTCCACTTT,CASSMKDPRGNSPLHF
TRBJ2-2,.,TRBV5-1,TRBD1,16,TGCGCCAGCAGCCTTTCCGGGACAGGGGACACCGGGGAGCTGTTTTTT,CASSLSGTGDTGELFF
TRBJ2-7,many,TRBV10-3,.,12,TGTGCCATCACGGGATTCGGCTACGAGCAGTACTTC,CAITGFGYEQYF
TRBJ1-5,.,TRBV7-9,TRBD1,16,TGTGCCAGCAGCTTTGGCGGGCCGTTAGGGGGCGAGCCCCAGCATTTT,CASSFGGPLGGEPQHF
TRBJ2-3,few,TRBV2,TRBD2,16,TGTGCCAGCAGTGGGACTAGCGGGGCCCGCACAGATACGCAGTATTTT,CASSGTSGARTDTQYF
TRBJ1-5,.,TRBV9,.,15,TGTGCCAGCAGCGTAGGTGGGGGCAAAATTGGGACCCAGCATTTT,CASSVGGGKIGTQHF
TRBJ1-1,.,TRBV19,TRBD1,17,TGTGCCAGTAGTGCCTCAAGGGACAGGTACTTGAACACTGAAGCTTTCTTT,CASSASRDRYLNTEAFF
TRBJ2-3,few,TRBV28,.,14,TGTGCCAGCAGGGGGCGGAAATTTACAGATACGCAGTATTTT,CASRGRKFTDTQYF
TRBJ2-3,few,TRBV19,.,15,TGTGCCAGTAGTATAAGGGGGGGGCCCGAAGATACGCAGTATTTT,CASSIRGGPEDTQYF
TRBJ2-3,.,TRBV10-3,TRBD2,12,TGTGCCATGAGCCCTAGCGGGGCGGCGCAGTATTTT,CAMSPSGAAQYF
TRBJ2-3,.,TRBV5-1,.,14,TGCGCCAGCAGCTACGACCGGGGAACAGATACGCAGTATTTT,CASSYDRGTDTQYF
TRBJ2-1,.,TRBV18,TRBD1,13,TGTGCCAGCTCACCGGGACAGTACAATGAGCAGTTCTTC,CASSPGQYNEQFF
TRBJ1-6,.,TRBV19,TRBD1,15,TGTGCCAGTAGTATACAGGGGGCAACAAATTCACCCCTCCACTTT,CASSIQGATNSPLHF
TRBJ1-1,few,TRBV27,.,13,TGTGCCAGCAGCTCCAATTGGGACACTGAAGCTTTCTTT,CASSSNWDTEAFF
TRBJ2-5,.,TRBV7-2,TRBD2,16,TGTGCCAGCAGCTTGACTAGCGGGGGGTTCCAAGAGACCCAGTACTTC,CASSLTSGGFQETQYF
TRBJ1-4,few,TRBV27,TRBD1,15,TGTGCCAGCACCTCCCTAGGACAGGGTACTGAAAAACTGTTTTTT,CASTSLGQGTEKLFF
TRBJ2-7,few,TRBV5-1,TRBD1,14,TGCGCCAGCAGCTCCGGGACAGGGGACGACGAGCAGTACTTC,CASSSGTGDDEQYF
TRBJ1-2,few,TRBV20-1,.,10,TGCAGTGCGGGAGCAGGGGGCTACACCTTC,CSAGAGGYTF
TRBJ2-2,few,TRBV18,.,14,TGTGCCAGCTCACCACAGGACAGCACCGGGGAGCTGTTTTTT,CASSPQDSTGELFF
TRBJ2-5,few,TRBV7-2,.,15,TGTGCCAGCAGCCCGGGACACGCTAACCAAGAGACCCAGTACTTC,CASSPGHANQETQYF
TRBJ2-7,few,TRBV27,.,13,TGTGCCAGCATTCCGTGGGAAAACAACGAGCAGTACTTC,CASIPWENNEQYF
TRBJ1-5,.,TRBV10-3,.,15,TGTGCCATCAGTGAGGGTTTAGGGGGCAATCAGCCCCAGCATTTT,CAISEGLGGNQPQHF
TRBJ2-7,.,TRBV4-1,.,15,TGCGCCAGCAGCCAAGTTCTAGGCCATAGCTACGAGCAGTACTTC,CASSQVLGHSYEQYF
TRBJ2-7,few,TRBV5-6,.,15,TGTGCCAGCAGCCCAACCCCTACAGGGATCTACGAGCAGTACTTC,CASSPTPTGIYEQYF
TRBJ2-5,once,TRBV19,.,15,TGTGCCAGTAGTTCCCGGGGGCAGGAACAAGAGACCCAGTACTTC,CASSSRGQEQETQYF